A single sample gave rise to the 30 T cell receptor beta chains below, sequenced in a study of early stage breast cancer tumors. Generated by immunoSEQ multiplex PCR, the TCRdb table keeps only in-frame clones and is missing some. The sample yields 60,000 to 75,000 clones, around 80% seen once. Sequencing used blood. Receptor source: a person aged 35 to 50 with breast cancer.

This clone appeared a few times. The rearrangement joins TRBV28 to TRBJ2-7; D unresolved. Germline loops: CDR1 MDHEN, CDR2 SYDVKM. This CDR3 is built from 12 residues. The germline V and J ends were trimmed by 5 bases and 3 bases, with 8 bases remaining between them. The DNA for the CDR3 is TGTGCCAGCAGTACGACCCGCTACGAGCAGTACTTC. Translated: CASSTTRYEQYF.

In nucleotides, the CDR3 is TGTGCCAGCAGCTTATTCCCCCAGGGGTTTAGCACAGATACGCAGTATTTT. Translation: CASSLFPQGFSTDTQYF. The chain is built from TRBV7-9 and TRBJ2-3; the D gene is possibly TRBD1 (6 bases). The CDR3 is 17 amino acids. The V gene lost 2 bases and the J gene lost 0 bases, with 15 bases spanning the gap. CDR1 SEHNR and CDR2 FQNEAQ come from the germline V gene (reference sequence).

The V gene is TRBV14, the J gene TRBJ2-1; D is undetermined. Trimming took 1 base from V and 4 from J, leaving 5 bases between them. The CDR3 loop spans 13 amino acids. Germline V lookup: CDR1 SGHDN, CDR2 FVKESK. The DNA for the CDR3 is TGTGCCAGCAGCCAAGCGGCGTACAATGAGCAGTTCTTC. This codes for CASSQAAYNEQFF. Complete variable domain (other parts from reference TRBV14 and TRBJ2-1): EAGVTQFPSHSVIEKGQTVTLRCDPISGHDNLYWYRRVMGKEIKFLLHFVKESKQDESGMPNNRFLAERTGGTYSTLKVQPAELEDSGVYFCASSQAAYNEQFFGPGTRLTVL.

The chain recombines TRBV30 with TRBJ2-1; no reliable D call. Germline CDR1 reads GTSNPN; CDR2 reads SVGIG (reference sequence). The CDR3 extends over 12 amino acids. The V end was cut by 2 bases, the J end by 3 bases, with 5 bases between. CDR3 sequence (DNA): TGTGCCTGGAGTACCAACTACAATGAGCAGTTCTTC. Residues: CAWSTNYNEQFF.

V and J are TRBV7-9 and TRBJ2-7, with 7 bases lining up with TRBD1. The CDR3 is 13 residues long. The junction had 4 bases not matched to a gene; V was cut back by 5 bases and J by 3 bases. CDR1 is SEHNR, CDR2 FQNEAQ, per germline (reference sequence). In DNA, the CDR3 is TGTGCCAGCAGCATAGGGGGCGGCTACGAGCAGTACTTC. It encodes CASSIGGGYEQYF.

The DNA of the CDR3 is TGTGCCAGCAGCCTCCCCGGGACAGGGGGCCGAGTCGCATACTTC. This gives the protein CASSLPGTGGRVAYF. The gene calls are TRBV5-8 and TRBJ2-7, with 12 nucleotides matching TRBD1. CDR1 SGHTS and CDR2 YDEGEE come from the germline V gene. This CDR3 region has 15 residues. With V trimmed by 4 bases and J by 13 bases, 15 bases remained unmatched.

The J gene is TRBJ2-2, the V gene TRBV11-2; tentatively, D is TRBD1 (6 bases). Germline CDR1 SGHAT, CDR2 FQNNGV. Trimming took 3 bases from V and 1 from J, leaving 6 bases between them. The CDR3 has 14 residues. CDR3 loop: CASSLGQNTGELFF. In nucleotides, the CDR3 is TGTGCCAGCAGCTTGGGACAGAACACCGGGGAGCTGTTTTTT.

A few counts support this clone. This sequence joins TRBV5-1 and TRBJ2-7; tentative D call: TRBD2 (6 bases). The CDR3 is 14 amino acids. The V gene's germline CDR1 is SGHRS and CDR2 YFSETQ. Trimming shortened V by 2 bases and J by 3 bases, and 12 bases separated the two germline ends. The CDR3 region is CASSFGGGDYEQYF. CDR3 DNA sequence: TGCGCCAGCAGCTTCGGCGGAGGGGACTACGAGCAGTACTTC.

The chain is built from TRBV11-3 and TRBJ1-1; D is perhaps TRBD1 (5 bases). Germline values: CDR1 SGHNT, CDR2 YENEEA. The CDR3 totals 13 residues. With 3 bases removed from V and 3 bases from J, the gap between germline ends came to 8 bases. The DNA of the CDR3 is TGTGCCAGCAGCTTGCAGGGAGACACTGAAGCTTTCTTT. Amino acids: CASSLQGDTEAFF.

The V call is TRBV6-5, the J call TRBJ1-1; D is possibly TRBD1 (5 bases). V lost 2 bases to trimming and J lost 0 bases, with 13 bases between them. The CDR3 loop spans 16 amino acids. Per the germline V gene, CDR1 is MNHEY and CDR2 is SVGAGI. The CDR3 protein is CASSYTRGVLNTEAFF. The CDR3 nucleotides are TGTGCCAGCAGTTACACCCGGGGGGTTTTGAACACTGAAGCTTTCTTT.

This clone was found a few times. This CDR3 is CASSRGQGEAYGYTF. In DNA form, the CDR3 reads TGTGCCAGCAGCAGGGGACAGGGGGAGGCGTATGGCTACACCTTC. The chain has TRBV5-4 and TRBJ1-2; 11 bases match TRBD1. Germline-derived CDR1 and CDR2 are SGHNT and YYREEE (reference sequence). The CDR3 spans 15 residues. V shed 4 bases and J 5 bases; nucleotides not matched to a gene: 7.

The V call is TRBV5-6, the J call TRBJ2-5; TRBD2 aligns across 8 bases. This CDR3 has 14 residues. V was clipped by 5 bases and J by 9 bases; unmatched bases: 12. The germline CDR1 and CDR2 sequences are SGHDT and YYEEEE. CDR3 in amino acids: CASSRSGARGAQYF. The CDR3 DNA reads TGTGCCAGCAGTCGTAGCGGGGCCCGAGGGGCCCAGTACTTC.

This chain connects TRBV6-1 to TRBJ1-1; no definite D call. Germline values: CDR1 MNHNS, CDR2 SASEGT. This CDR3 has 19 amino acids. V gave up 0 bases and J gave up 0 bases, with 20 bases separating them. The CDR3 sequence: CASSEAVESGNTLNTEAFF. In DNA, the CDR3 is TGTGCCAGCAGTGAAGCAGTGGAGTCTGGGAACACCTTGAACACTGAAGCTTTCTTT.

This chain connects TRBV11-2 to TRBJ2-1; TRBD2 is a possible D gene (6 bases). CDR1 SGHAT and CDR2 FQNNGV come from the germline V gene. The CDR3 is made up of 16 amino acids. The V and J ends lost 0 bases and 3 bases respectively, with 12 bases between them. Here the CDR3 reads CASSLEQAGNYNEQFF. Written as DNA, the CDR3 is TGTGCCAGCAGCTTAGAACAAGCGGGTAACTACAATGAGCAGTTCTTC.

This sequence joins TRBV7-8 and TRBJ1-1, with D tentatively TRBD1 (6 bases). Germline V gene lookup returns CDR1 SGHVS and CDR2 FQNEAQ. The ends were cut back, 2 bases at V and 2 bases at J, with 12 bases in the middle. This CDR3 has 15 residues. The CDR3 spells CASSLTGPGNTEAFF. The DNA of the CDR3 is TGTGCCAGCAGCTTAACAGGGCCCGGCAACACTGAAGCTTTCTTT.

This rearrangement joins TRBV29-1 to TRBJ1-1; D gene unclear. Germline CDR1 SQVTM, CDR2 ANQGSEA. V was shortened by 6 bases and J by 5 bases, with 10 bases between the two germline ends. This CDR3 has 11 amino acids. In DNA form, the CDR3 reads TGCAGCGTCGCCGGGAGGACTGAAGCTTTCTTT. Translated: CSVAGRTEAFF. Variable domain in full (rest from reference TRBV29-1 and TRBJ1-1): SAVISQKPSRDICQRGTSLTIQCQVDSQVTMMFWYRQQPGQSLTLIATANQGSEATYESGFVIDKFPISRPNLTFSTLTVSNMSPEDSSIYLCSVAGRTEAFFGQGTRLTVV.

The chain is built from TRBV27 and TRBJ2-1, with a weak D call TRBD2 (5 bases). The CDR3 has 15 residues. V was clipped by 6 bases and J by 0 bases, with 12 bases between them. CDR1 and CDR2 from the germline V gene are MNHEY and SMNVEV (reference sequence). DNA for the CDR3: TGTGCCAGCAGGCTGGAGCGGAGCTCCTACAATGAGCAGTTCTTC. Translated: CASRLERSSYNEQFF.

CDR3 region: CASSLYGRNSNQPQHF. The CDR3 region has the DNA TGTGCCAGCAGTTTATATGGCAGGAATAGCAATCAGCCCCAGCATTTT. The rearrangement links TRBV28 to TRBJ1-5; D not resolved. CDR3 length: 16 amino acids. V shed 1 base and J shed 0 bases, with 10 bases lying between them. The germline V gene has CDR1 MDHEN and CDR2 SYDVKM.

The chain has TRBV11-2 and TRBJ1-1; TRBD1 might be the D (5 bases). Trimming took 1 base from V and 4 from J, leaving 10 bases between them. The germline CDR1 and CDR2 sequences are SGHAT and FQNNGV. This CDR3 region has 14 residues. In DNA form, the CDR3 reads TGTGCCAGCAGCTTAGGGGGCTTGACCACTGAAGCTTTCTTT. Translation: CASSLGGLTTEAFF.

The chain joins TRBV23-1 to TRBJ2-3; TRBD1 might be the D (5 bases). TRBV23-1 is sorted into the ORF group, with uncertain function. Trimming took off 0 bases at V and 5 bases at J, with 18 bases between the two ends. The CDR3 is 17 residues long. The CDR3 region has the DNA TGCGCCAGCAGTCAATCGTGCGACAGCCTTTGCAGAGATACGCAGTATTTT. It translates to CASSQSCDSLCRDTQYF.

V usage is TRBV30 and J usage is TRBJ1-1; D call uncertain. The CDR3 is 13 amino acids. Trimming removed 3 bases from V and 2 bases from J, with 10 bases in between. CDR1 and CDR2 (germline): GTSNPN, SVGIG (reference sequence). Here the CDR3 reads CAWSFGLNTEAFF. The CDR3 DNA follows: TGTGCCTGGAGCTTCGGACTTAACACTGAAGCTTTCTTT.

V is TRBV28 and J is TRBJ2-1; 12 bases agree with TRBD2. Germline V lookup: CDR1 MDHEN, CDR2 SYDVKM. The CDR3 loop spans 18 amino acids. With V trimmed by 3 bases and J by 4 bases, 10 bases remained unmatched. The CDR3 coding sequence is TGTGCCAGCAGTTTGTTAGCTAGCGGGAGGGCCCGATACAATGAGCAGTTCTTC. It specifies CASSLLASGRARYNEQFF.

The chain's CDR3 is CATRLARAGELFF. Here the CDR3 DNA reads TGTGCCACCCGACTAGCTAGAGCCGGGGAGCTGTTTTTT. The chain couples TRBV27 to TRBJ2-2; TRBD2 agrees at 7 bases. Per the germline V gene, CDR1 is MNHEY and CDR2 is SMNVEV (reference sequence). The V and J ends lost 10 bases and 6 bases, in that order; junction bases with no gene match: 8. There are 13 residues in the CDR3.

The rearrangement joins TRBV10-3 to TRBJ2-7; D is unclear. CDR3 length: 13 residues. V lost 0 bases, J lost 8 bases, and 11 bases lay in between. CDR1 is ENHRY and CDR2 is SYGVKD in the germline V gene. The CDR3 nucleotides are TGTGCCATCAGTGAGTCGACAACGATACAGCAGTACTTC. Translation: CAISESTTIQQYF.

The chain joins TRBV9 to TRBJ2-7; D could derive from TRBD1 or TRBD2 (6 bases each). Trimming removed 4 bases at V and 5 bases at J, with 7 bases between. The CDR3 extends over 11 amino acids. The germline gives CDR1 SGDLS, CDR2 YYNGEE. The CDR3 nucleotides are TGTGCCAGCAGCAGGGGGGACGAGCAGTACTTC. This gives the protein CASSRGDEQYF.

In DNA form, the CDR3 reads TGCGCCAGCAGCATCCAGCTGTCCACAGATACGCAGTATTTT. Its protein is CASSIQLSTDTQYF. This chain connects TRBV4-1 to TRBJ2-3; unclear D gene. Germline V gene lookup returns CDR1 MGHRA and CDR2 YSYEKL. V was pared by 5 bases and J by 2 bases, with 11 bases between. CDR3 length: 14 amino acids.

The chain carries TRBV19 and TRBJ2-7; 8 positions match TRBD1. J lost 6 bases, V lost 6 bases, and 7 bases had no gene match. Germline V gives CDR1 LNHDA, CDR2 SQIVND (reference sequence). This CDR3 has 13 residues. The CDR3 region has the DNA TGTGCCAGTAGGGGCTCGGACAGGGTCGAGCAGTACTTC. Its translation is CASRGSDRVEQYF.

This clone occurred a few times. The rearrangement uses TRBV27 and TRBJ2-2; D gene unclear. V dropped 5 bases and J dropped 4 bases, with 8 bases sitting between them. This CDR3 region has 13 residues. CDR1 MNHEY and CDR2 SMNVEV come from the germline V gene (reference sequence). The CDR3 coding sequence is TGTGCCAGCAGTACCTCGAGCACCGGGGAGCTGTTTTTT. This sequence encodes CASSTSSTGELFF.

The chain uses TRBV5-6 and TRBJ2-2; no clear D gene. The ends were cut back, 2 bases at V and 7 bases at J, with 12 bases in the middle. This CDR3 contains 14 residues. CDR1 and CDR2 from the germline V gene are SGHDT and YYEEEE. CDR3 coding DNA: TGTGCCAGCAGCTTTTACCAGGATTACGGGGAGCTGTTTTTT. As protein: CASSFYQDYGELFF.

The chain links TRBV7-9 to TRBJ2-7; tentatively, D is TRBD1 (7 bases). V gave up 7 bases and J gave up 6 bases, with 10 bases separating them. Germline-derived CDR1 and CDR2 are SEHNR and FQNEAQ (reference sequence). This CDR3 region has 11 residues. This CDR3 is CASMQGGEQYF. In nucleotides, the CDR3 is TGTGCCAGCATGCAGGGGGGCGAGCAGTACTTC.